Listed below are T cell receptor beta chains from one sample, sequenced in a study of blood T cell repertoires in COVID-19. TCRdb keeps only in-frame clones here, not all; method: immunoSEQ multiplex PCR. The repertoire includes 350,000 to 400,000 clones, around nine tenths of them detected once, and 1.5% to 2% sits in the top ten. The sample taken for sequencing was PBMCs or T cells enriched from blood (not recorded which). The receptors here all came from a woman in her twenties or thirties who had recovered from COVID-19. Each CDR3 is given with its conserved first and last residue. Each record gives: J gene, clone size, V gene, CDR3 protein. Rows may omit the clone size; those that give it use once, few, many or a size class.

J: TRBJ2-4
size: NA
V: TRBV4-1
CDR3: CASSQDRVRDVSKNIQYF

J: TRBJ2-1
size: NA
V: TRBV7-9
CDR3: CASSQPRTGPSSYNEQFF

J: TRBJ1-2
size: once
V: TRBV6-5
CDR3: CASRGTLGYTF

J: TRBJ1-3
size: once
V: TRBV7-9
CDR3: CASSSPGGGGNTIYF

J: TRBJ2-1
size: NA
V: TRBV6-6
CDR3: CASSYSLGTGYDEQFF

J: TRBJ1-2
size: NA
V: TRBV6-5
CDR3: CASSLGQIYGYTF

J: TRBJ2-3
size: NA
V: TRBV19
CDR3: CASSLGLAPDTQYF

J: TRBJ1-1
size: once
V: TRBV18
CDR3: CASSRDRVNTEAFF

J: TRBJ1-5
size: NA
V: TRBV28
CDR3: CASSLVAKVMTPQYSNQPQHF

J: TRBJ2-3
size: NA
V: TRBV18
CDR3: CASSQRQGSTDTQYF

J: TRBJ2-5
size: once
V: TRBV2
CDR3: CASSVSLWERIQYF

J: TRBJ2-2
size: NA
V: TRBV19
CDR3: CASSIPRGLGYTGELFF

J: TRBJ2-7
size: NA
V: TRBV30
CDR3: CAWSVLTGSEQYF

J: TRBJ1-2
size: NA
V: TRBV6-5
CDR3: CASSYGDRETGYTF

J: TRBJ1-6
size: NA
V: TRBV30
CDR3: CAWSVLGGVAYNSPLHF

J: TRBJ2-5
size: NA
V: TRBV5-4
CDR3: CASSLQFGREETQYF

J: TRBJ2-3
size: NA
V: TRBV9
CDR3: CASSVATTSGRIDTQYF

J: TRBJ2-7
size: NA
V: TRBV29-1
CDR3: CSVGNRGHEQYF

J: TRBJ2-6
size: NA
V: TRBV28
CDR3: CASFGGANVLTF

J: TRBJ2-7
size: NA
V: TRBV2
CDR3: CASSVTRGRGEQYF

J: TRBJ1-6
size: NA
V: TRBV6-6
CDR3: CASSYSGHLYSPLHF

J: TRBJ2-1
size: NA
V: TRBV5-4
CDR3: CASSPAGNEQFF

J: TRBJ1-2
size: NA
V: TRBV11-2
CDR3: CASSNLRDRRNYGYTF

J: TRBJ1-4
size: NA
V: TRBV2
CDR3: CASSESGGRNEKLFF

J: TRBJ1-3
size: NA
V: TRBV6-5
CDR3: CASKRVSGNTIYF

J: TRBJ2-2
size: few
V: TRBV19
CDR3: CASSLDITGSELFF

J: TRBJ2-7
size: NA
V: TRBV7-9
CDR3: CASSLELAGAGEQYF

J: TRBJ1-1
size: NA
V: TRBV7-3
CDR3: CASSLIRGLNTEAFF

J: TRBJ2-1
size: NA
V: TRBV4-1
CDR3: CASSQVQGFSYNEQFF

J: TRBJ1-3
size: NA
V: TRBV21-1
CDR3: CASSSGLISGNTIYF

J: TRBJ1-6
size: NA
V: TRBV4-2
CDR3: CASGAGHNSPLHF

J: TRBJ2-7
size: NA
V: TRBV25-1
CDR3: CASSGQGASSPYEQYF

J: TRBJ1-2
size: few
V: TRBV5-1
CDR3: CASSVPTGHGYTF

J: TRBJ2-5
size: NA
V: TRBV2
CDR3: CASSQQGKETQYF

J: TRBJ2-7
size: NA
V: TRBV7-2
CDR3: CASSSRWGGEPFTYEQYF

J: TRBJ2-5
size: NA
V: TRBV12-3/TRBV12-4
CDR3: CASSRQGETQYF

J: TRBJ1-5
size: NA
V: TRBV7-6
CDR3: CASRLLADSNQPQHF

J: TRBJ2-6
size: NA
V: TRBV24-1
CDR3: CATSDYRGGANVLTF

J: TRBJ2-2
size: NA
V: TRBV6-5
CDR3: CAHGRGVIGELFF

J: TRBJ2-7
size: few
V: TRBV5-1
CDR3: CASSLGTGTHEQYF

J: TRBJ1-3
size: NA
V: TRBV7-9
CDR3: CASSLPTLGSGNTIYF

J: TRBJ2-7
size: NA
V: TRBV19
CDR3: CASSIPLLAGGGEQYF

J: TRBJ2-3
size: NA
V: TRBV5-4
CDR3: CASSPELSGIGVDTQYF

J: TRBJ1-2
size: NA
V: TRBV6-5
CDR3: CATPWKQGWDYGYTF

J: TRBJ1-1
size: NA
V: TRBV6-5
CDR3: CASRGAGNTEAFF

J: TRBJ1-5
size: NA
V: TRBV20-1
CDR3: CSASGGTGESQPQHF

J: TRBJ1-6
size: NA
V: TRBV13
CDR3: CASSSRVRGINSPLHF

J: TRBJ1-1
size: NA
V: TRBV28
CDR3: CASRSVNRKGTEAFF

J: TRBJ1-4
size: NA
V: TRBV29-1
CDR3: CSAMRGEKLFF

J: TRBJ2-7
size: NA
V: TRBV28
CDR3: CASSLSGQGPRNEQYF

J: TRBJ2-5
size: NA
V: TRBV11-2
CDR3: CASSSGTVEETQYF

J: TRBJ2-7
size: NA
V: TRBV3-1/TRBV3-2
CDR3: CASSPDIYTYEQYF

J: TRBJ2-3
size: NA
V: TRBV28
CDR3: CASSLAGQFTDTQYF

J: TRBJ1-1
size: NA
V: TRBV7-9
CDR3: CASSLALRQGHDTEAFF

J: TRBJ1-2
size: once
V: TRBV14
CDR3: CASSQAGTGFGYTF

J: TRBJ1-1
size: NA
V: TRBV28
CDR3: CASSLWTGVGAFNTEAFF

J: TRBJ1-5
size: NA
V: TRBV10-3
CDR3: CAISGAGSDQPQHF

J: TRBJ1-5
size: NA
V: TRBV7-9
CDR3: CASSKTGDNQPQHF

J: TRBJ1-1
size: few
V: TRBV5-1
CDR3: CASSLGAGVYTEAFF

J: TRBJ1-6
size: NA
V: TRBV30
CDR3: CAWSVGQGGNSPLHF